This T cell receptor (beta chain) was profiled in a study of neoadjuvant nivolumab and ipilimumab in lung cancer. For the study at large: The combination arm added day-1 ipilimumab 1 mg/kg to nivolumab 3 mg/kg on days 1, 15, 29. Notes on the study in general: Only two of four nivolumab-treated tumors gained richness and clonality by surgery. TCR richness and clonality were higher in tumors than adjacent uninvolved lung. TCR clonality did not significantly correlate with pathologic tumor regression.

Trimming left V 2 bases short and J 7 bases short, with 15 bases between. CDR3 length: 15 amino acids. Germline V gene sequence: CDR1 LGHNA, CDR2 YNFKEQ. On this clone itself: The antigen is unknown.

Profiled with immunoSEQ multiplex PCR; TCRdb holds only in-frame clones, not every one. Here the sample spans roughly 20,000 clones, approximately 82% being singletons. This specimen was peripheral blood, taken before neoadjuvant nivolumab, alone or with ipilimumab. This clonotype originated in an adult with non-small cell lung cancer. This chain connects TRBV4-2 to TRBJ2-1; a weak D match, TRBD1 (5 bases). CDR3 in amino acids: CASSQYLGRVNEQFF. In DNA, the CDR3 is TGTGCCAGCAGCCAATACCTCGGCAGGGTGAATGAGCAGTTCTTC.